This T cell receptor (beta chain) stems from a study of blood T cell repertoires in COVID-19. Study-level information: The United States, Italy and Spain were the sources of the acute and convalescent COVID-19 samples.

TCRdb's table, derived via immunoSEQ multiplex PCR, lists solely in-frame clones and lacks some. This table holds about 25,000 clones, roughly 84% found once. V was clipped by 4 bases and J by 3 bases; unmatched bases: 6. The length of the CDR3 is 15 residues. Germline CDR1 SGHRS, CDR2 YFSETQ. Sample: peripheral blood. The source is a man between 45 and 60 years old with active COVID-19. The chain combines TRBV5-1 with TRBJ2-2; the match to TRBD1 covers 7 bases. CDR3 DNA sequence: TGCGCCAGCAGCCCAGACAGGGTCTACACCGGGGAGCTGTTTTTT. This translates into CASSPDRVYTGELFF.